This is a list of T cell receptor beta chains from one sample in a study of a mutant IDH1 vaccine in newly diagnosed glioma. Generated by immunoSEQ multiplex PCR, the TCRdb table keeps only in-frame clones and is missing some. Found here are 45,000 to 65,000 clones, roughly 80% of them singletons; the top ten hold approximately 20%. Source: PBMCs, taken from a glioma patient treated with radiotherapy, temozolomide or both. These receptors all come from a man younger than 35 with glioma. The CDR3 runs from the conserved cysteine through the conserved F or W. A D gene is named only where the DNA matches it firmly. Where a row states a size, it is once, few, many or the class of an expanded clone; other rows omit it.

CDR3 protein	CDR3 DNA	D gene	J gene	V gene	clone size
CASHHNVREKLFF	TGTGCCAGCCACCACAACGTTCGGGAAAAACTGTTTTTT	NA	TRBJ1-4	TRBV6-1	few
CAWSPDSYSYNEQFF	TGTGCCTGGAGTCCAGACTCCTACTCCTACAATGAGCAGTTCTTC	NA	TRBJ2-1	TRBV30	NA
CASRHIAGGETQYF	TGCGCCAGCAGACATATAGCGGGAGGGGAGACCCAGTACTTC	TRBD2	TRBJ2-5	TRBV5-1	NA
CASSLEGLGGYTF	TGTGCCAGCAGTTTAGAGGGGTTGGGCGGCTACACCTTC	NA	TRBJ1-2	TRBV27	NA
CASSQEAERELFF	TGCGCCAGCAGCCAAGAAGCAGAGCGGGAGCTGTTTTTT	NA	TRBJ2-2	TRBV4-3	NA
CASSVADSYGYTF	TGTGCCAGCAGTGTAGCAGACAGCTATGGCTACACCTTC	NA	TRBJ1-2	TRBV25-1	NA
CASSLYQGDYEQYF	TGTGCCAGCAGCTTGTATCAGGGGGACTACGAGCAGTACTTC	TRBD1	TRBJ2-7	TRBV5-8	NA
CASKKTSSYNEQFF	TGTGCCAGCAAAAAGACTAGCTCCTACAATGAGCAGTTCTTC	NA	TRBJ2-1	TRBV27	NA
CSVLASLENTIYF	TGCAGCGTTCTGGCCTCTCTGGAAAACACCATATATTTT	NA	TRBJ1-3	TRBV29-1	NA
CASRATTPPNGYTF	TGTGCCAGCAGGGCTACAACTCCTCCCAATGGCTACACCTTC	NA	TRBJ1-2	TRBV6-5	once
CASSTGIGGELFF	TGTGCCAGCAGCACAGGGATCGGCGGGGAGCTGTTTTTT	NA	TRBJ2-2	TRBV25-1	NA
CASSPGVQGREAFF	TGTGCCAGCTCACCGGGGGTTCAGGGCCGTGAAGCTTTCTTT	NA	TRBJ1-1	TRBV18	NA
CASSKAGVIPLYCKQYF	TGTGCCAGCAGCAAAGCGGGGGTCATCCCCCTATATTGCAAGCAGTACTTC	NA	TRBJ2-7	TRBV21-1	NA
CASRGAPVYEQYF	TGTGCCAGCCGGGGCGCACCCGTCTACGAGCAGTACTTC	NA	TRBJ2-7	TRBV19	NA
CAWTSGQGLNTEAFF	TGTGCCTGGACCTCGGGACAGGGGTTGAACACTGAAGCTTTCTTT	TRBD1	TRBJ1-1	TRBV30	NA
CASSYSDRVEQYF	TGTGCCAGCAGTTACTCGGACAGGGTCGAGCAGTACTTC	TRBD1	TRBJ2-7	TRBV6-5	once
CASSLRAGGIGDTQYF	TGTGCCAGCAGCTTAAGGGCGGGGGGAATTGGAGATACGCAGTATTTT	TRBD2	TRBJ2-3	TRBV7-2	NA
CASSAGQGPWTLLDEQYF	TGTGCCAGCAGCGCCGGACAGGGCCCATGGACCTTACTAGATGAGCAGTACTTC	TRBD1	TRBJ2-7	TRBV28	NA
CASSSRQGWDTQYF	TGCGCCAGCAGCTCTCGACAGGGATGGGATACGCAGTATTTT	TRBD1	TRBJ2-3	TRBV5-1	NA
CASSQVINQPQHF	TGCGCCAGCAGCCAAGTAATCAATCAGCCCCAGCATTTT	NA	TRBJ1-5	TRBV4-1	NA
CASSPRTGQRNTEAFF	TGTGCCAGCTCACCTAGAACAGGACAGCGGAACACTGAAGCTTTCTTT	NA	TRBJ1-1	TRBV18	NA
CASSLRRNYGYTF	TGTGCCAGCAGCTTAAGACGGAACTATGGCTACACCTTC	NA	TRBJ1-2	TRBV11-1	NA
CASSQEGRANEQFF	TGCGCCAGCAGCCAAGAGGGCAGGGCTAATGAGCAGTTCTTC	NA	TRBJ2-1	TRBV4-3	NA
CASSVPGLFNEQFF	TGCGCCAGCAGCGTACCGGGACTTTTCAATGAGCAGTTCTTC	NA	TRBJ2-1	TRBV5-1	NA
CAWRVPGGSNQPQHF	TGTGCCTGGAGGGTCCCAGGGGGTAGCAATCAGCCCCAGCATTTT	TRBD1	TRBJ1-5	TRBV30	NA
CASNRDRGLGTEAFF	TGTGCCAGCAACCGGGACAGGGGGTTGGGCACTGAAGCTTTCTTT	TRBD1	TRBJ1-1	TRBV6-5	NA
CASSLRRREKLFF	TGTGCCAGCAGTTTGAGGCGGCGGGAAAAACTGTTTTTT	NA	TRBJ1-4	TRBV28	few
CASSNYRATEAFF	TGTGCCAGCAGTAACTACAGGGCCACTGAAGCTTTCTTT	NA	TRBJ1-1	TRBV6-5	NA
CASSWTGGVNNEQFF	TGTGCCAGCAGCTGGACAGGGGGCGTTAACAATGAGCAGTTCTTC	TRBD1	TRBJ2-1	TRBV13	medium-sized
CASSWDGRGTQYF	TGTGCCAGTAGCTGGGACGGCCGGGGTACGCAGTATTTT	NA	TRBJ2-3	TRBV19	NA
CSVEGGRGSYEQYF	TGCAGCGTTGAAGGGGGGCGGGGCTCCTACGAGCAGTACTTC	NA	TRBJ2-7	TRBV29-1	NA
CASSEWGGSPEAFF	TGTGCCAGCAGTGAATGGGGAGGGTCCCCTGAAGCTTTCTTT	NA	TRBJ1-1	TRBV2	NA
CASSYRGAEGGYTF	TGTGCCAGCAGTTACAGAGGCGCGGAAGGAGGCTACACCTTC	NA	TRBJ1-2	TRBV6-5	NA
CASSFLAGGPPQYF	TGTGCCAGCAGCTTCCTAGCGGGAGGGCCGCCGCAGTATTTT	TRBD2	TRBJ2-3	TRBV5-5	NA
CAWSFRLYNSPLHF	TGTGCCTGGAGTTTCAGGCTCTATAATTCACCCCTCCACTTT	NA	TRBJ1-6	TRBV30	once
CASSQVGQDDEQYF	TGTGCCAGCAGCCAAGTAGGGCAAGATGATGAGCAGTACTTC	NA	TRBJ2-7	TRBV4-2	NA
CASSYRGQTNEKLFF	TGTGCCAGCAGTTACAGGGGACAGACTAATGAAAAACTGTTTTTT	TRBD1	TRBJ1-4	TRBV6-5	NA
CASSLSSSTGYTF	TGCGCCAGCAGCTTGAGCAGTAGTACTGGCTACACCTTC	NA	TRBJ1-2	TRBV5-1	NA
CASSPQGALGTEAFF	TGTGCCAGCAGTCCTCAGGGGGCGCTTGGCACTGAAGCTTTCTTT	TRBD1	TRBJ1-1	TRBV6-1	NA
CASSQPGTGGEGANYGYTF	TGCGCCAGCAGCCAACCCGGGACAGGGGGAGAGGGCGCTAACTATGGCTACACCTTC	TRBD1	TRBJ1-2	TRBV4-1	NA
CSGMTTEAFF	TGCAGCGGAATGACCACTGAAGCTTTCTTT	NA	TRBJ1-1	TRBV29-1	few
CASSEGKSYEQYF	TGTGCCAGCAGTGAAGGGAAGTCCTACGAGCAGTACTTC	NA	TRBJ2-7	TRBV6-1	NA
CASSQAGAGLNTEAFF	TGTGCCAGCAGCCAAGCCGGGGCAGGTTTGAACACTGAAGCTTTCTTT	NA	TRBJ1-1	TRBV4-2	NA
CASSPWTGGAGVNEKLFF	TGCGCCAGCAGCCCTTGGACAGGGGGCGCGGGGGTTAATGAAAAACTGTTTTTT	TRBD1	TRBJ1-4	TRBV4-1	NA
CAITQGLNTEAFF	TGTGCCATCACTCAGGGTTTGAACACTGAAGCTTTCTTT	NA	TRBJ1-1	TRBV10-3	few
CASSPGRDTDTQYF	TGTGCCAGCAGCCCGGGGCGGGACACAGATACGCAGTATTTT	NA	TRBJ2-3	TRBV7-2	NA
CASSQGARSMNTEAFF	TGTGCCAGCAGCCAAGGGGCAAGATCGATGAACACTGAAGCTTTCTTT	NA	TRBJ1-1	TRBV4-2	NA
CASSPNRRGSYNEQFF	TGCGCCAGCAGCCCCAACCGGAGGGGGTCTTACAATGAGCAGTTCTTC	NA	TRBJ2-1	TRBV5-1	NA
CASSLVQGADGYTF	TGCGCCAGCAGCTTGGTCCAGGGGGCAGATGGCTACACCTTC	TRBD1	TRBJ1-2	TRBV5-1	NA
CASSDSDTEAFF	TGTGCCAGCAGTGACTCGGATACTGAAGCTTTCTTT	NA	TRBJ1-1	TRBV6-4	NA
CASSVAPRAVNTEAFF	TGTGCCAGCAGCGTAGCTCCCAGGGCCGTTAACACTGAAGCTTTCTTT	NA	TRBJ1-1	TRBV9	NA
CASRVFTGGSNQPQHF	TGTGCCAGCAGAGTTTTCACAGGGGGAAGCAATCAGCCCCAGCATTTT	TRBD1	TRBJ1-5	TRBV2	NA
CASSLLLRPQHF	TGTGCCAGCAGTTTATTGTTACGGCCCCAGCATTTT	NA	TRBJ1-5	TRBV28	NA
CASSPGQVTEAFF	TGTGCCAGCTCACCTGGACAGGTTACTGAAGCTTTCTTT	TRBD1	TRBJ1-1	TRBV18	NA